This entry is about one TCR beta chain. Naive CD8 cells lacked CD45RO and underwent positive selection for CCR7, leaving out terminally differentiated effector memory CD45RA+ cells. It was at deep level that the assay was run. TCRdb's table, derived via immunoSEQ multiplex PCR, lists solely in-frame clones and lacks some. The repertoire holds millions of clones, with around 93% as singletons. This specimen comes from a study of shared clonotypes between healthy human individuals. The overall study: A couple of women and a few men aged 18 to 49 served as donors. Donors had three CD4 naive, three CD4 memory, two CD8 naive and one CD8 memory plate apiece.

The CDR3 loop spans 13 amino acids. Germline trimming cut 4 bases from V and 6 bases from J; bases unmatched to any gene: 6. Germline V gene lookup returns CDR1 SGDLS and CDR2 YYNGEE. The source is a man younger than 35 in good health. Some clones in this sample may be carry-over from other donors' samples. This chain uses TRBV9 with TRBJ2-7, with 8 nucleotides matching TRBD1. Material for sequencing was naive CD8+ T cells from PBMCs. In nucleotides, the CDR3 is TGTGCCAGCAGCACCGGGACAGGTCCCGAGCAGTACTTC. Its protein product is CASSTGTGPEQYF. The full variable domain, with the rest looked up from reference TRBV9 and TRBJ2-7, is DSGVTQTPKHLITATGQRVTLRCSPRSGDLSVYWYQQSLDQGLQFLIQYYNGEERAKGNILERFSAQQFPDLHSELNLSSLELGDSALYFCASSTGTGPEQYFGPGTRLTVT.